This TCR beta chain was recovered during a study of blood T cell dynamics during melanoma immunotherapy. General observations from the study: Unlike progressors, later disease-control patients had W3 repertoires gaining clonality or diversity. The study could not tell melanoma-specific clones from general immune activation.

The time point denotes: week 3, after first cycle of checkpoint inhibitor. Samples come from before therapy and from week 3 after the first blockade cycle. On this clone: Its matching antigen is unknown.

Each bulk PBMC sample had roughly 0.35 ug DNA loaded. The data were produced by immunoSEQ multiplex PCR, yet TCRdb's version contains in-frame clones alone and is incomplete. The sample lists 15,000 or so clones; approximately 88% were seen once. CDR1 and CDR2 from the germline V gene are SGHRS and YFSETQ. After removal of 0 bases from V and 4 bases from J, the junction contained 2 bases not matched to a gene. The CDR3 sequence is 16 residues long. J is TRBJ2-1 and V is TRBV5-1, with 12 nucleotides matching TRBD2. The specimen comprised blood, sampled from a patient treated with checkpoint blockade. The clonotype was recovered from a human donor with melanoma. The CDR3 DNA reads as TGCGCCAGCAGCTTGGACGGACTAGCGGGGTACAATGAGCAGTTCTTC. Its protein is CASSLDGLAGYNEQFF.